The clone carrying this TCR beta chain was seen at least ten times. The antigen is unknown. These data belong to a study of T-cell reconstitution after alpha-beta-depleted transplantation in children. Study-level results: Several hundred expanded graft clones reportedly were the source of alpha-beta T cells about two months after transplant.

As it was prepared, the TCRbeta library received unique molecular identifiers. TCRdb reprocessed the PCR reads via MiXCR and lists one record per CDR3 protein. The data contain about 200,000 distinct CDR3 sequences, 6.3% of them singletons. From germline, CDR1 is SEHNR and CDR2 FQNEAQ (reference sequence). Trimming removed 6 bases from V and 2 bases from J; junction bases left unmatched: 5. The CDR3 loop spans 15 amino acids. The chain recombines TRBV7-9 with TRBJ2-1, with 9 nucleotides matching TRBD2. Sequenced here: PBMCs, sampled before TCRalphabeta/CD19-depleted stem cell transplant. The TCR sequence derives from a girl under three years old with combined immunodeficiency, due to receive a stem cell transplant. CDR3 amino acids: CASRYSGGTYNEQFF. The CDR3 DNA reads TGTGCCAGCAGGTATAGCGGGGGTACCTACAATGAGCAGTTCTTC.